These 29 T cell receptor beta chains originate from one sample sequenced in a study of blood T cell repertoires in COVID-19. Sequencing used immunoSEQ multiplex PCR; TCRdb keeps in-frame clones, though not all of them. The data contain around 200,000 clones, about three quarters of them singletons. Sample: peripheral blood. The receptor source for this set is an older woman with acute or convalescent COVID-19.

This clone has more than one count but fewer than ten. The genes are TRBV7-6 and TRBJ2-1; the D gene is possibly TRBD2 (6 bases). V lost 2 bases, J lost 0 bases, and 8 bases lay in between. Germline CDR1 SGHVS, CDR2 FNYEAQ. The length of the CDR3 is 15 residues. The CDR3 region has the DNA TGTGCCAGCAGCTTAATAGCGGACTCCTACAATGAGCAGTTCTTC. It codes for CASSLIADSYNEQFF.

This clone was found a few times. This sequence joins TRBV27 and TRBJ2-7; 7 bases fit TRBD1. Trimming took 10 bases from V and 4 from J; bases not matched to a gene: 13. The CDR3 contains 14 residues. Germline V gene lookup returns CDR1 MNHEY and CDR2 SMNVEV (reference sequence). CDR3 loop: CATSPTGTVYEQYF. For the CDR3, the DNA is TGTGCCACCAGCCCGACCGGGACAGTATACGAGCAGTACTTC.

This sequence joins TRBV4-1 and TRBJ2-1; 9 bases align to TRBD1. Germline CDR1 is MGHRA and CDR2 is YSYEKL. The CDR3 length is 14 residues. Germline trimming cut 4 bases from V and 8 bases from J; bases unmatched to any gene: 6. The CDR3 DNA reads TGCGCCAGCAGCCGAGGGACAGGGTGGGATGAGCAGTTCTTC. Protein: CASSRGTGWDEQFF.

In its sample, this clone was seen a few times. The V call is TRBV27, the J call TRBJ1-4; 9 nucleotides match TRBD1. The germline V gene encodes CDR1 MNHEY and CDR2 SMNVEV (reference sequence). The length of the CDR3 is 15 residues. V dropped 7 bases and J dropped 8; count of bases not matched to a gene: 11. The CDR3 is CASKTPGQGREKLFF. The CDR3 DNA reads as TGTGCCAGCAAGACTCCGGGACAGGGCCGGGAAAAACTGTTTTTT.

The V gene is TRBV11-3, the J gene TRBJ2-2; 8 bases are a match to TRBD2. Germline CDR1 reads SGHNT; CDR2 reads YENEEA. V lost 7 bases, J lost 3 bases, and 19 bases stayed unmatched. The CDR3 extends over 19 amino acids. CDR3 in DNA: TGTGCCAGCACCCAATTTGGGGCGGGAGGCTCAATATACACCGGGGAGCTGTTTTTT. As protein: CASTQFGAGGSIYTGELFF.

The genes are TRBV3-1 (or the pseudogene TRBV3-2) and TRBJ2-3; tentatively, D is TRBD2 (6 bases). Germline V CDR1 and CDR2: LGHDT, YNNKEL (reference sequence). The CDR3 covers 17 residues. Trimming took 0 bases from V and 3 from J, leaving 16 bases between them. CDR3 region: CASSQELFSGTTDTQYF. The CDR3 coding sequence is TGTGCCAGCAGCCAAGAACTATTCAGTGGGACTACAGATACGCAGTATTTT.

The V call is TRBV4-2, the J call TRBJ1-4; perhaps TRBD1 as D (5 bases). Trimming took 4 bases from V and 0 from J, leaving 15 bases between them. Germline V CDR1 and CDR2: LGHNA, YNFKEQ. This CDR3 is 17 amino acids long. The CDR3 region has the DNA TGTGCCAGCAGCCCCAGGACATCGGGGGCAACTAATGAAAAACTGTTTTTT. Translated, it gives CASSPRTSGATNEKLFF.

The J gene is TRBJ2-7, the V gene TRBV3-1 (or the pseudogene TRBV3-2); D call uncertain. Germline V gives CDR1 LGHDT, CDR2 YNNKEL (reference sequence). V was shortened by 5 bases and J by 0 bases, with 11 bases between the two germline ends. CDR3 length: 14 amino acids. The CDR3 is CASSMTPSSYEQYF. In DNA form, the CDR3 reads TGTGCCAGCAGCATGACACCGAGCTCCTACGAGCAGTACTTC.

A word on this clone: The same CDR3 is also encoded by other DNA sequences in this sample. The chain is built from TRBV6-5 and TRBJ1-2, with 9 bases matching TRBD1. Trimming removed 5 bases from V and 0 bases from J; junction bases left unmatched: 1. The CDR3 totals 14 residues. The germline CDR1 and CDR2 sequences are MNHEY and SVGAGI. CDR3 residues: CASSRQGANYGYTF. The CDR3 bases are TGTGCCAGCAGTCGACAGGGGGCTAACTATGGCTACACCTTC.

V and J are TRBV6-5 and TRBJ1-5; 7 nucleotides align to TRBD1. The V and J ends lost 7 bases and 5 bases, in that order; junction bases with no gene match: 11. The CDR3 covers 15 residues. From germline, CDR1 is MNHEY and CDR2 SVGAGI. CDR3 in amino acids: CASTTGDSSDQPQHF. CDR3 nucleotides: TGTGCCAGCACCACCGGGGACAGCTCTGATCAGCCCCAGCATTTT.

The rearrangement joins TRBV10-3 to TRBJ1-4; TRBD1 agrees at 7 bases. Germline loops: CDR1 ENHRY, CDR2 SYGVKD. The V and J ends lost 0 bases and 7 bases, in that order; junction bases with no gene match: 2. The CDR3 spans 14 residues. CDR3 in amino acids: CAISESNRGEKLFF. The CDR3 nucleotides are TGTGCCATCAGTGAGTCGAACAGGGGTGAAAAACTGTTTTTT.

This rearrangement joins TRBV7-2 to TRBJ2-5; D not resolved. V dropped 5 bases and J dropped 5 bases, with 12 bases sitting between them. The CDR3 covers 13 residues. Germline CDR1 reads SGHTA; CDR2 reads FQGNSA. CDR3 amino acids: CASSANPRETQYF. The CDR3, as DNA: TGTGCCAGCAGCGCCAACCCCAGGGAGACCCAGTACTTC.

V is TRBV12-3 or TRBV12-4 and J is TRBJ2-2; D is possibly TRBD2 (6 bases). Trimming cost V 3 bases and J 11 bases, with 10 bases left between them. CDR3 length: 12 amino acids. The CDR3 reads CASSLGLFELFF. Written as DNA, the CDR3 is TGTGCCAGCAGTTTGGGACTGTTCGAGCTGTTTTTT.

The V call is TRBV29-1, the J call TRBJ1-1, with D unclear. Trimming pared 5 bases from V and 4 bases from J, leaving 11 bases between. Germline CDR1 and CDR2: SQVTM and ANQGSEA. This CDR3 comprises 12 residues. The CDR3 protein is CSVTRAGTEAFF. The CDR3, as DNA: TGCAGCGTTACGCGGGCTGGCACTGAAGCTTTCTTT.

J is TRBJ2-7 and V is TRBV5-1; a possible D gene is TRBD1 (5 bases). Trimming pared 2 bases from V and 4 bases from J, leaving 13 bases between. This CDR3 has 14 amino acids. Germline lookup yields CDR1 SGHRS and CDR2 YFSETQ. The DNA for the CDR3 is TGCGCCAGCAGCTTTTATACAGGAAGATACGAGCAGTACTTC. It encodes CASSFYTGRYEQYF.

The rearrangement uses TRBV28 and TRBJ2-3; the D is unclear. This CDR3 spans 14 amino acids. Germline lookup yields CDR1 MDHEN and CDR2 SYDVKM. V was pared by 0 bases and J by 0 bases, with 4 bases between. The CDR3 is CASSLWASTDTQYF. The DNA of the CDR3 is TGTGCCAGCAGTTTATGGGCTAGCACAGATACGCAGTATTTT.

The chain combines TRBV29-1 with TRBJ2-7, with 11 nucleotides matching TRBD1. The CDR3 is made up of 14 amino acids. V gave up 4 bases and J gave up 3 bases; unmatched junction bases: 5. The germline gives CDR1 SQVTM, CDR2 ANQGSEA. The chain's CDR3 is CSVGGTGGHYEQYF. CDR3 DNA sequence: TGCAGCGTTGGAGGGACAGGGGGACACTACGAGCAGTACTTC.

V is TRBV24-1 and J is TRBJ2-2, with TRBD1 as a possible D gene (6 bases). The CDR3 is 14 residues long. Trimming cost V 5 bases and J 4 bases, with 10 bases left between them. The germline V gene has CDR1 KGHDR and CDR2 SFDVKD. The CDR3 nucleotides read TGTGCCACCAGTGGACAGGCCATCACCGGGGAGCTGTTTTTT. Its translation is CATSGQAITGELFF.

This chain links TRBV3-1 (or the pseudogene TRBV3-2) with TRBJ1-3; D is unresolved. This CDR3 spans 14 amino acids. V was clipped by 4 bases and J by 0 bases, with 7 bases between them. Germline V lookup: CDR1 LGHDT, CDR2 YNNKEL (reference sequence). CDR3 amino acids: CASSLEGSGNTIYF. CDR3 sequence (DNA): TGTGCCAGCAGCCTCGAGGGCTCTGGAAACACCATATATTTT.

The chain employs TRBV19 and TRBJ2-1, with TRBD1 identical over 7 bases. In germline, CDR1 is LNHDA, CDR2 SQIVND (reference sequence). The CDR3 contains 14 residues. Trimming at V came to 4 bases and at J to 3 bases, leaving 3 bases not matched to a gene. The CDR3 protein is CASSTPGGYNEQFF. The CDR3 DNA reads TGTGCCAGTAGTACGCCAGGGGGCTACAATGAGCAGTTCTTC.

The chain recombines TRBV7-8 with TRBJ2-2; a possible D gene is TRBD2 (6 bases). CDR3 length: 16 amino acids. Germline CDR1 reads SGHVS; CDR2 reads FQNEAQ. V lost 7 bases and J lost 5, with 20 bases in between. Here the CDR3 reads CASTFRGEIKTGELFF. DNA for the CDR3: TGTGCCAGCACCTTCCGCGGGGAGATAAAAACCGGGGAGCTGTTTTTT.

This clone was counted a few times. The J gene is TRBJ1-1, the V gene TRBV3-1 (or the pseudogene TRBV3-2), with TRBD1 identical over 7 bases. V lost 3 bases, J lost 5 bases, and 9 bases stayed unmatched. Germline assignment: CDR1 LGHDT and CDR2 YNNKEL (reference sequence). This CDR3 spans 15 amino acids. CDR3 nucleotide sequence: TGTGCCAGCAGCCAGAGAAGTCAGGGGGGTACTGAAGCTTTCTTT. As protein: CASSQRSQGGTEAFF.

The chain is built from TRBV5-4 and TRBJ2-7; 8 bases agree with TRBD2. The ends lost 4 bases at V and 3 bases at J; junction bases unmatched: 9. The CDR3 has 15 residues. CDR1 is SGHNT, CDR2 YYREEE, per germline (reference sequence). CDR3 nucleotide sequence: TGTGCCAGCAGCGTAAGCGGGAGCTTCGGCTACGAGCAGTACTTC. Translating it yields CASSVSGSFGYEQYF.

The rearrangement links TRBV6-5 to TRBJ2-2, with 9 bases matching TRBD1. CDR3 length: 15 amino acids. The V gene end was trimmed by 2 bases and the J gene end by 6 bases; junction bases not matched to a gene: 4. The V gene's germline CDR1 is MNHEY and CDR2 SVGAGI. The DNA of the CDR3 is TGTGCCAGCAGTTACGAGACAGGGGGGGCCGGGGAGCTGTTTTTT. Its protein is CASSYETGGAGELFF.

CDR3 loop: CASTRTGANEQYF. CDR3 DNA: TGTGCCAGCACCCGGACAGGTGCTAACGAGCAGTACTTC. The genes are TRBV6-5 and TRBJ2-7; 7 positions agree with TRBD1. The V gene's germline CDR1 is MNHEY and CDR2 SVGAGI. Trimming at V came to 7 bases and at J to 5 bases, leaving 8 bases not matched to a gene. This CDR3 has 13 residues.

This chain links TRBV5-4 with TRBJ1-3; 9 bases map to TRBD1. With 2 bases clipped from V and 3 bases from J, the junction kept 3 bases outside the gene matches. Germline assignment: CDR1 SGHNT and CDR2 YYREEE (reference sequence). The CDR3 extends over 15 amino acids. DNA for the CDR3: TGTGCCAGCAGCTTACAGGGGGCAGGTGGAAACACCATATATTTT. Its protein product is CASSLQGAGGNTIYF. Filled out from reference TRBV5-4 and TRBJ1-3, the complete variable domain reads ETGVTQSPTHLIKTRGQQVTLRCSSQSGHNTVSWYQQALGQGPQFIFQYYREEENGRGNFPPRFSGLQFPNYSSELNVNALELDDSALYLCASSLQGAGGNTIYFGEGSWLTVV.

The genes are TRBV9 and TRBJ2-2; 14 bases match TRBD2. The V gene's germline CDR1 is SGDLS and CDR2 YYNGEE. The CDR3 length is 19 residues. J gave up 4 bases and V 0 bases, and 8 bases lay outside the gene matches. The CDR3 DNA sequence: TGTGCCAGCAGCGTAGGCCCCGGACTAGCGGGAGGCCCCACCGGGGAGCTGTTTTTT. This translates into CASSVGPGLAGGPTGELFF.

The chain couples TRBV30 to TRBJ1-2, with 8 nucleotides matching TRBD1. CDR3 length equals 13 residues. V trimming: 2 bases; J trimming: 8 bases; junction bases outside the gene matches: 7. The germline gives CDR1 GTSNPN, CDR2 SVGIG (reference sequence). The CDR3 coding sequence is TGTGCCTGGAGTTCGACAGGGGAAGAGGGCTACACCTTC. Amino acids: CAWSSTGEEGYTF.

The chain couples TRBV7-3 to TRBJ2-7; D is ambiguous. This CDR3 comprises 13 residues. Germline V lookup: CDR1 SGHTA, CDR2 FQGTGA. With 3 bases removed from V and 2 bases from J, the gap between germline ends came to 8 bases. The CDR3 bases are TGTGCCAGCAGCTTGACTCACGCCTACGAGCAGTACTTC. Amino acid sequence: CASSLTHAYEQYF.